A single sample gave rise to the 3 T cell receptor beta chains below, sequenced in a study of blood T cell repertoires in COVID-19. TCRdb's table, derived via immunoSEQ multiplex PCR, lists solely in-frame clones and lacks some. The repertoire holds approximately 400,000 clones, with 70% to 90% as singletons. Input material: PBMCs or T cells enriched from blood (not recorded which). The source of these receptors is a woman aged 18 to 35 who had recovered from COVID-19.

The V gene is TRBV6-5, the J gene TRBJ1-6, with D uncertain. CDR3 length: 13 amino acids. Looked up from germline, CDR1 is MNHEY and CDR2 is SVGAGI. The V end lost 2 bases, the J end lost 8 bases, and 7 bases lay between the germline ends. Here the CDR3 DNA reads TGTGCCAGCAGTTACCGGTTGGATTCACCCCTCCACTTT. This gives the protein CASSYRLDSPLHF.

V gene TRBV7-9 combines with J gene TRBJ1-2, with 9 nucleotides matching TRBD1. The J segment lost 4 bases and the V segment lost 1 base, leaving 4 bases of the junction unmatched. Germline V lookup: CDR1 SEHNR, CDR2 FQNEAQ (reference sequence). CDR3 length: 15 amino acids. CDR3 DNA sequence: TGTGCCAGCAGCTTAGATGACAGGGGGGCCTATGGCTACACCTTC. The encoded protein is CASSLDDRGAYGYTF.

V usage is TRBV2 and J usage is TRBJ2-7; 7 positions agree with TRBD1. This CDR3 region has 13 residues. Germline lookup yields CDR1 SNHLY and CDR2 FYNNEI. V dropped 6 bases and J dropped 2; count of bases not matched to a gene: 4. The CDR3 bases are TGTGCCAGCAGCGCCACAGGGGCCTACGAGCAGTACTTC. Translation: CASSATGAYEQYF. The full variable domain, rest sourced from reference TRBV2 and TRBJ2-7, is EPEVTQTPSHQVTQMGQEVILRCVPISNHLYFYWYRQILGQKVEFLVSFYNNEISEKSEIFDDQFSVERPDGSNFTLKIRSTKLEDSAMYFCASSATGAYEQYFGPGTRLTVT.